The 14 T cell receptor beta chains below come from one sample, sequenced in a study of shared clonotypes between healthy human individuals. Profiled with immunoSEQ multiplex PCR; TCRdb holds only in-frame clones, not every one. The data hold under 650,000 clones, with about 96% observed a single time. Sequenced sample: naive CD4+ T cells sorted from blood. Subset defined: CD45RA+ positively selected. These receptors were taken from a woman aged 25 to 39 in good health.

This sequence joins TRBV5-4 and TRBJ2-5, with a weak D call TRBD2 (6 bases). The DNA end lines up better with TRBJ2-7; the J call may be wrong. This CDR3 is built from 13 residues. Germline CDR1 is SGHNT and CDR2 is YYREEE (reference sequence). The CDR3 bases are TGTGCCAGCAGCCGACAGTGGGGGGACGAGCAGTACTTC. It codes for CASSRQWGDEQYF.

This sequence joins TRBV7-9 and TRBJ1-4, with D unresolved. This CDR3 contains 14 residues. V dropped 10 bases and J dropped 0 bases, with 12 bases sitting between them. CDR1 is SEHNR and CDR2 is FQNEAQ in the germline V gene (reference sequence). Here the CDR3 reads CATRRTATNEKLFF. The DNA of the CDR3 is TGTGCCACCCGCAGGACGGCAACTAATGAAAAACTGTTTTTT.

J is TRBJ2-3 and V is TRBV9; 7 nucleotides line up with TRBD2. After removal of 2 bases from V and 4 bases from J, the junction contained 16 bases not matched to a gene. The CDR3 sequence is 18 residues long. CDR1 and CDR2 (germline): SGDLS, YYNGEE. CDR3 sequence: CASSVALFGRERPDTQYF. In nucleotides, the CDR3 is TGTGCCAGCAGCGTCGCCCTTTTCGGGCGGGAGAGGCCAGATACGCAGTATTTT.

The V gene is TRBV28, the J gene TRBJ1-2; tentatively, D is TRBD1 (5 bases). Trimming stripped 4 bases from V and 4 bases from J, with 13 bases between. The CDR3 sequence is 14 residues long. From germline, CDR1 is MDHEN and CDR2 SYDVKM. The CDR3 region has the DNA TGTGCCAGCAGTTGGGGGGGATCGGGCTATGGCTACACCTTC. Its translation is CASSWGGSGYGYTF.

This clone was counted between two and nine times. Other DNA sequences in the sample encode the same CDR3. Written as DNA, the CDR3 is TGTGCCAGCTCTGACACCGGGGAGCTGTTTTTT. Its protein product is CASSDTGELFF. This chain links TRBV18 with TRBJ2-2; D is uncertain. CDR1 is KGHSH, CDR2 LQKENI, per germline. V was cut by 6 bases and J by 3 bases, with 2 bases left in between. The CDR3 extends over 11 amino acids.

The rearrangement joins TRBV9 to TRBJ1-3; perhaps TRBD1 as D (6 bases). Trimming shortened V by 0 bases and J by 1 base, and 14 bases separated the two germline ends. There are 17 residues in the CDR3. CDR1 and CDR2 from the germline V gene are SGDLS and YYNGEE. CDR3 sequence reads: CASSVELGAGSGNTIYF. CDR3 DNA: TGTGCCAGCAGCGTAGAGTTGGGGGCAGGATCTGGAAACACCATATATTTT.

V gene TRBV6-1 combines with J gene TRBJ1-5; possibly TRBD1 for D (5 bases). Trimming removed 6 bases from V and 5 bases from J, with 14 bases in between. This CDR3 has 14 residues. From germline, CDR1 is MNHNS and CDR2 SASEGT. CDR3 loop: CASRRTQGDQPQHF. CDR3 sequence (DNA): TGTGCCAGCAGAAGAACCCAGGGAGATCAGCCCCAGCATTTT.

The chain uses TRBV5-4 and TRBJ2-5, with 7 bases aligning to TRBD2. The germline V gene has CDR1 SGHNT and CDR2 YYREEE (reference sequence). This CDR3 has 13 residues. V lost 3 bases and J lost 5; bases outside the gene matches: 4. The CDR3 loop reads CASSWDYWETQYF. The CDR3 DNA sequence: TGTGCCAGCAGCTGGGACTACTGGGAGACCCAGTACTTC.

V and J are TRBV6-5 and TRBJ2-5, with 8 bases lining up with TRBD1. The V gene's germline CDR1 is MNHEY and CDR2 SVGAGI. With 6 bases clipped from V and 7 bases from J, the junction kept 10 bases outside the gene matches. This CDR3 has 14 amino acids. CDR3 coding DNA: TGTGCCAGCAGGGCCGGACAGGGTCAGCGGACCCAGTACTTC. It codes for CASRAGQGQRTQYF.

The chain carries TRBV5-4 and TRBJ1-3, with D possibly being TRBD1 (5 bases). Germline V CDR1 and CDR2: SGHNT, YYREEE (reference sequence). V lost 3 bases and J lost 0, with 13 bases in between. The CDR3 spans 16 residues. The chain's CDR3 is CASSSGTDLSGNTIYF. In DNA form, the CDR3 reads TGTGCCAGCAGCTCTGGGACGGACCTCTCTGGAAACACCATATATTTT. The entire variable domain, with the rest obtained from reference TRBV5-4 and TRBJ1-3, is as follows: ETGVTQSPTHLIKTRGQQVTLRCSSQSGHNTVSWYQQALGQGPQFIFQYYREEENGRGNFPPRFSGLQFPNYSSELNVNALELDDSALYLCASSSGTDLSGNTIYFGEGSWLTVV.

This clone was recorded once. V gene TRBV7-9 combines with J gene TRBJ2-5; 7 nucleotides align to TRBD2. Germline V gene data show CDR1 as SEHNR and CDR2 as FQNEAQ (reference sequence). CDR3 size: 18 residues. J lost 3 bases, V lost 0 bases, and 13 bases had no gene match. The CDR3 DNA sequence: TGTGCCAGCAGCTTAGCGCGAACTGCGGGAGTCTCAAAAGAGACCCAGTACTTC. It specifies CASSLARTAGVSKETQYF.

This chain joins TRBV14 and TRBJ1-1; TRBD1 agrees at 8 bases. This CDR3 contains 15 residues. CDR1 and CDR2 from the germline V gene are SGHDN and FVKESK. The V gene end was trimmed by 4 bases and the J gene end by 2 bases; junction bases not matched to a gene: 6. In DNA, the CDR3 is TGTGCCAGCAGCCTGGACAGGGTATTAAACACTGAAGCTTTCTTT. It is translated as CASSLDRVLNTEAFF.

The V gene is TRBV5-6, the J gene TRBJ2-5; D is unclear. The ends were cut back, 3 bases at V and 3 bases at J, with 12 bases in the middle. Per germline, CDR1 SGHDT and CDR2 YYEEEE. The CDR3 extends over 14 amino acids. The CDR3 coding sequence is TGTGCCAGCAGCTCCTCGGTTGGCAAAGAGACCCAGTACTTC. Translating gives CASSSSVGKETQYF.

This clone was observed a few times. This rearrangement joins TRBV5-1 to TRBJ2-2; TRBD2 is a possible D gene (6 bases). The CDR3 is 15 amino acids. V dropped 4 bases and J dropped 0 bases, with 10 bases sitting between them. Germline V gives CDR1 SGHRS, CDR2 YFSETQ. The CDR3 nucleotides read TGCGCCAGCAGCGTCCCGGGGGCGAACACCGGGGAGCTGTTTTTT. Its translation is CASSVPGANTGELFF.